Below, one T cell receptor beta chain is given with its context. Its antigen is unidentified. This may stem from a read error, because a much larger clone lies one nucleotide away. The data stem from a study of tumor and adjacent non-tumor tissue in lung cancer. Overall study findings and caveats: Top 100 clones took a larger repertoire share in normal lung. Tumor tissue had significantly higher TCR diversity than normal lung.

This sample's RNA came from whole unsorted tissue. Newly diagnosed lung cancer patients had thoracic surgery in China, August–November 2014, without prior chemotherapy. Three rounds of nested PCR, following a modified ARM-PCR protocol, produced the TCRbeta library. Each CDR3 protein gets one entry after TCRdb re-called the multiplex PCR reads with MiXCR. The table lists fewer than 150,000 distinct CDR3 sequences, 60% to 70% of them singletons. Germline assignment: CDR1 DFQATT and CDR2 SNEGSKA (reference sequence). This CDR3 spans 13 amino acids. The V and J ends lost 8 bases and 6 bases respectively, with 17 bases between them.

The sequenced material came from lung tumor tissue. The chain combines TRBV20-1 with TRBJ1-5; possible D gene TRBD1, 6 bases. The receptor was isolated from a man aged 60 to 75 with small cell lung cancer. The CDR3 here is CSTITGRGQPQHF. CDR3 bases: TGCAGTACCATTACAGGGAGGGGTCAGCCCCAGCATTTT.